The 3 T cell receptor beta chains presented below share a single source sample, sequenced in a study of Graves' ophthalmopathy and Graves' hyperthyroidism. TCR beta CDR3 amplification used RNA transcripts. An initial RT-PCR round employing HTBI primers preceded a second-round multiplex PCR. TCRdb processed the multiplex PCR reads anew with MiXCR; each CDR3 protein has one entry. Counted here are about 400,000 distinct CDR3 sequences, roughly 14% occurring once; the ten biggest clones make up 5.5% to 7%. Sample: peripheral blood. Source of these receptors: a woman aged 18-29 years with stable Graves' hyperthyroidism.

The genes are TRBV6-1 and TRBJ1-3; D is uncertain. CDR3 length: 14 residues. Per the germline V gene, CDR1 is MNHNS and CDR2 is SASEGT. Trimming took off 3 bases at V and 3 bases at J, with 9 bases between the two ends. CDR3 sequence: CASSEVSRGNTIYF. The CDR3 bases are TGTGCCAGCAGTGAGGTTTCCCGTGGAAACACCATATATTTT.

This clonotype was recorded many times. The chain couples TRBV29-1 to TRBJ1-1; no reliable D call. This CDR3 spans 12 amino acids. Deletions cut 7 bases from V and 1 base from J, with 10 bases between. Germline V gene data show CDR1 as SQVTM and CDR2 as ANQGSEA. The CDR3 coding sequence is TGCAGCGGCAGTGATGGGAACACTGAAGCTTTCTTT. Translating it yields CSGSDGNTEAFF.

This clonotype was detected ten times or more. The chain carries TRBV6-5 and TRBJ2-5, with TRBD1 matching 11 bases. Looked up from germline, CDR1 is MNHEY and CDR2 is SVGAGI. V shed 5 bases and J 4 bases; nucleotides not matched to a gene: 9. CDR3 length: 16 residues. This CDR3 is CASSTRTGGGGETQYF. The CDR3 nucleotides are TGTGCCAGCAGTACCCGGACAGGGGGCGGTGGAGAGACCCAGTACTTC.